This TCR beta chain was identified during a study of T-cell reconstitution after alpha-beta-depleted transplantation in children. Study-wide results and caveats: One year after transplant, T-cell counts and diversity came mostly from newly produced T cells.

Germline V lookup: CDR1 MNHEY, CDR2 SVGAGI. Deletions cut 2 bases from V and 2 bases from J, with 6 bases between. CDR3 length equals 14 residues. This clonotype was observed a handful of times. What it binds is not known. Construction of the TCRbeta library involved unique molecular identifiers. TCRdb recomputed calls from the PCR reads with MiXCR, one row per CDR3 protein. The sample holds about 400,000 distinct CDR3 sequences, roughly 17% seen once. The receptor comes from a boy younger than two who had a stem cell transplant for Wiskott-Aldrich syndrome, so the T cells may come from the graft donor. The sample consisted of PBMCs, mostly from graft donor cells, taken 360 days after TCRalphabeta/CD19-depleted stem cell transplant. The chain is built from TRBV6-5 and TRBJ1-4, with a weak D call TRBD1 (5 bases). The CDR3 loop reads CASSYGGTNEKLFF. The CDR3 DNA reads TGTGCCAGCAGTTACGGGGGGACTAATGAAAAACTGTTTTTT.